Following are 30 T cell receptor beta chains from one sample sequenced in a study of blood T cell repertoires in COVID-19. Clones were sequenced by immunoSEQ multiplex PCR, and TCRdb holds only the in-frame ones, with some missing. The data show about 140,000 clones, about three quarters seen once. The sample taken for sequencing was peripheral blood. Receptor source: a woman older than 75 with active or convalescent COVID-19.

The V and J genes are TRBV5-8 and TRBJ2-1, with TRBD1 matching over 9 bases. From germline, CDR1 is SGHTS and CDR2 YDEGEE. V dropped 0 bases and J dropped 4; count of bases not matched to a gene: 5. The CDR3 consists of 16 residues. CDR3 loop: CASSLVGQGTYNEQFF. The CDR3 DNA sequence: TGTGCCAGCAGCTTGGTGGGACAGGGCACGTACAATGAGCAGTTCTTC.

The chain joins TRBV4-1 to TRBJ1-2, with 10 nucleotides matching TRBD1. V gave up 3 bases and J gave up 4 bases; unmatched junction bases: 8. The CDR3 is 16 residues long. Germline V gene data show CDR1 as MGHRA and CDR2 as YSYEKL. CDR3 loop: CASSQGQGTSFYGYTF. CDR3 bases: TGCGCCAGCAGCCAGGGACAGGGGACCTCATTCTATGGCTACACCTTC.

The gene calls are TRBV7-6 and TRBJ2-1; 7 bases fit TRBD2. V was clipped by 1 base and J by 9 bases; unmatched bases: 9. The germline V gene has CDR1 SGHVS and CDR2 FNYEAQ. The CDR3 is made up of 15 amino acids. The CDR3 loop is CASSLGATSSGEQFF. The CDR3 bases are TGTGCCAGCAGCTTAGGCGCGACTAGCTCGGGTGAGCAGTTCTTC.

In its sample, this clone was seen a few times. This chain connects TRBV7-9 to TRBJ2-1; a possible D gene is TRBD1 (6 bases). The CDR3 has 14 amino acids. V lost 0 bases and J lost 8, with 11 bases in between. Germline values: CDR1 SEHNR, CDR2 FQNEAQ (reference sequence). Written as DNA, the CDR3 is TGTGCCAGCAGCTTAGCGGTATCAGGGGATGAGCAGTTCTTC. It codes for CASSLAVSGDEQFF.

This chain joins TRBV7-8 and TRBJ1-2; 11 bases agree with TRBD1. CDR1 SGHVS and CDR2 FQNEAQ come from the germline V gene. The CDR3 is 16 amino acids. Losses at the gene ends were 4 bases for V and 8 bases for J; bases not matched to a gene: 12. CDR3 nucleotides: TGTGCCAGCAGCTGGAGACATCCGGGACAGGGGGGAGGCTACACCTTC. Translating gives CASSWRHPGQGGGYTF.

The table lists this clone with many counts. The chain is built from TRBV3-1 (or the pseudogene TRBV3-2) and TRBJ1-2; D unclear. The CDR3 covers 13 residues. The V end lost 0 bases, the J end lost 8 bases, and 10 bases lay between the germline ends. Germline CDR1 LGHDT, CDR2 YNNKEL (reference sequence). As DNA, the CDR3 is TGTGCCAGCAGCCAAGATAAACTTAAGGGCTACACCTTC. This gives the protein CASSQDKLKGYTF.

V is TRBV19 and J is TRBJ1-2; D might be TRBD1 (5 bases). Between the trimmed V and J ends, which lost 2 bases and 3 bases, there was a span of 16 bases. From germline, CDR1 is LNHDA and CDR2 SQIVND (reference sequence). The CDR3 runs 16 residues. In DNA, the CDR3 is TGTGCCAGTAGTATAACGACCCAGGGAAGCTACTATGGCTACACCTTC. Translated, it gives CASSITTQGSYYGYTF.

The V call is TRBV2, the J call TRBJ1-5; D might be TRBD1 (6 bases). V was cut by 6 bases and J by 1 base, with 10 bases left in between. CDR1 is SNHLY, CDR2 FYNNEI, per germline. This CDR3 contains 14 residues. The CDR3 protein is CASSFTGSNQPQHF. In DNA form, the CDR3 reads TGTGCCAGCAGCTTCACAGGGAGCAATCAGCCCCAGCATTTT.

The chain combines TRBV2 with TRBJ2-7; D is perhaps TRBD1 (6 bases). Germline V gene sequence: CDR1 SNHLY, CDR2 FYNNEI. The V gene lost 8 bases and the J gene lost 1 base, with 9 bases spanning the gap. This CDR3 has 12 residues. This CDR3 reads CASRTESYEQYF. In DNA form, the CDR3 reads TGTGCCAGCCGGACAGAGTCCTACGAGCAGTACTTC.

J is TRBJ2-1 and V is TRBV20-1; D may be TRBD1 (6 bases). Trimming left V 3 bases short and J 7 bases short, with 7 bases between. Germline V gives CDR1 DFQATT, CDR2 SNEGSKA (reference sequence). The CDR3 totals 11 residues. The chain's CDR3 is CSASRGNEQFF. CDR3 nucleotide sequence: TGCAGTGCTAGTAGGGGGAATGAGCAGTTCTTC.

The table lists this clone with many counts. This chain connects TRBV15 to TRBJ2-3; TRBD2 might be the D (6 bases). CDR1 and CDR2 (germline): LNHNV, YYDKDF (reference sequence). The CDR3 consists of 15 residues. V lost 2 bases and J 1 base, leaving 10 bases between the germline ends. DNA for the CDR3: TGTGCCACCAGCAGACAGCGGGTGGGCACAGATACGCAGTATTTT. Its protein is CATSRQRVGTDTQYF.

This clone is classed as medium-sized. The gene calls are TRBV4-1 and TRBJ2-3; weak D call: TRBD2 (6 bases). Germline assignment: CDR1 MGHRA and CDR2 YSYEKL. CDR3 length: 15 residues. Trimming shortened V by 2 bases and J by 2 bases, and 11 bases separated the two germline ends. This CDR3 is CASSQFAGSTDTQYF. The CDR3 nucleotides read TGCGCCAGCAGCCAATTTGCGGGATCCACAGATACGCAGTATTTT.

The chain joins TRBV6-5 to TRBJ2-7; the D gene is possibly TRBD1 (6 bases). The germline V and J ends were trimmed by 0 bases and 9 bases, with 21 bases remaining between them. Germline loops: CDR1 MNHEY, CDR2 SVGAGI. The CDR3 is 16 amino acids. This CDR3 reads CASSYSWTDGPNGQYF. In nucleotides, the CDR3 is TGTGCCAGCAGTTACTCGTGGACAGATGGCCCTAACGGGCAGTACTTC.

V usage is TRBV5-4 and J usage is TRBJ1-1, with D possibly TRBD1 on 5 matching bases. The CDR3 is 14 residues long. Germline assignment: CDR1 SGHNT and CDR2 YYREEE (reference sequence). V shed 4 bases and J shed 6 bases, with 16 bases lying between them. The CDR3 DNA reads TGTGCCAGCAGCAGAGAGACAGAACAAGCTGAAGCTTTCTTT. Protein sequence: CASSRETEQAEAFF.

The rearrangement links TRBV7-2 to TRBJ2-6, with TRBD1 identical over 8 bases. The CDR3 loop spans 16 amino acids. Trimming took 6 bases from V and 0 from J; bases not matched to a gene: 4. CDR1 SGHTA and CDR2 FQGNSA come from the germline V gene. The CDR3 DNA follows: TGTGCCAGCAGACGGGACAGGTCCTCTGGGGCCAACGTCCTGACTTTC. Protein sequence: CASRRDRSSGANVLTF.

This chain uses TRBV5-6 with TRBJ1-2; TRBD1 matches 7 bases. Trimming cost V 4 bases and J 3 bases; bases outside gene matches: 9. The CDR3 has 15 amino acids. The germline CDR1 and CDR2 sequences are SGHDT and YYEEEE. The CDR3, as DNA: TGTGCCAGCAGCCGGGGCGGGCAGGGGGACTATGGCTACACCTTC. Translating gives CASSRGGQGDYGYTF.

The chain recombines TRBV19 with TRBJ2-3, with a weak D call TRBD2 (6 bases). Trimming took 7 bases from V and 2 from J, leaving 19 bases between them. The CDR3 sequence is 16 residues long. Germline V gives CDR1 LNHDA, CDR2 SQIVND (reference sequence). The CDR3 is CASTSVVGGVTDTQYF. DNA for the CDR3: TGTGCCAGTACCTCGGTCGTCGGGGGAGTCACAGATACGCAGTATTTT.

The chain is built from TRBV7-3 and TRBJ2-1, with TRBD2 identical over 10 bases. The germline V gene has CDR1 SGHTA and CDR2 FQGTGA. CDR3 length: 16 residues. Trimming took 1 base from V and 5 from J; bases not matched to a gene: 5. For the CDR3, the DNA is TGTGCCAGCAGCTTAAATCTAGCGGGGGTGGACAATGAGCAGTTCTTC. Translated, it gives CASSLNLAGVDNEQFF. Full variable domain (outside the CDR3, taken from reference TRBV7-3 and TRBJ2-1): GAGVSQTPSNKVTEKGKYVELRCDPISGHTALYWYRQSLGQGPEFLIYFQGTGAADDSGLPNDRFFAVRPEGSVSTLKIQRTERGDSAVYLCASSLNLAGVDNEQFFGPGTRLTVL.

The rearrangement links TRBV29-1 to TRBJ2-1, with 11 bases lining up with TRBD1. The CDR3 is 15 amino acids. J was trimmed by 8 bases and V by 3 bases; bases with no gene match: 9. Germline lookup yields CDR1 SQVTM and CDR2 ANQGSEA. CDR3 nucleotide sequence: TGCAGCGTTGATTTTGGACAGGGGGCTGGCTATGAGCAGTTCTTC. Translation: CSVDFGQGAGYEQFF.

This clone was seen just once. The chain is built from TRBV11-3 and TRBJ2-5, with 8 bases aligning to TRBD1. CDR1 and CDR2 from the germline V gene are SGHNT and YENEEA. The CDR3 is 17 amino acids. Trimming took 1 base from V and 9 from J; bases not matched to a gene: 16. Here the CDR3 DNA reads TGTGCCAGCAGCTTAGGGTGGTCTGGGACAGGATTAGCGGCCCAGTACTTC. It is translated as CASSLGWSGTGLAAQYF.

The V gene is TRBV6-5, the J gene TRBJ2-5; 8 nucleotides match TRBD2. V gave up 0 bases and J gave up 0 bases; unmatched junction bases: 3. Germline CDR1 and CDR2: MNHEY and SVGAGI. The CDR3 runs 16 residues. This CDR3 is CASSYSILADQETQYF. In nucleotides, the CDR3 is TGTGCCAGCAGTTACTCGATACTAGCGGACCAAGAGACCCAGTACTTC.

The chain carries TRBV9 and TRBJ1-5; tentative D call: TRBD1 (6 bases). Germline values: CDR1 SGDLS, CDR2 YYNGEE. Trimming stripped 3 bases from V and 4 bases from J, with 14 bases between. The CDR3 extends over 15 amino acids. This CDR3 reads CASSALQGGNQPQHF. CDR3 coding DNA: TGTGCCAGCAGCGCCCTACAGGGTGGAAATCAGCCCCAGCATTTT.

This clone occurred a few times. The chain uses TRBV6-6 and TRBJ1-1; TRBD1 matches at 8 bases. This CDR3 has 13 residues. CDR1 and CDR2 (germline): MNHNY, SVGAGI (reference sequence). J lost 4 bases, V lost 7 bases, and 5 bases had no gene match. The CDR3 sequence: CASNAGQGTEAFF. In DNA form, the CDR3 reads TGTGCCAGCAACGCCGGACAGGGCACTGAAGCTTTCTTT.

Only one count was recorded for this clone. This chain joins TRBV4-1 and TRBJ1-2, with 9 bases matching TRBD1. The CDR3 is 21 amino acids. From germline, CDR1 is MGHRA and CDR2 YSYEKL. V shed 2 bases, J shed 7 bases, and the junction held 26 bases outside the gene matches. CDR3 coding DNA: TGCGCCAGCAGCCAACCGTCCCTTAGGGCCTCCGGGACAGGGTTTTTCGGTGGCTACACCTTC. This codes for CASSQPSLRASGTGFFGGYTF.

CDR3 region: CASSLLQGEFGYTF. CDR3 DNA: TGCGCCAGCAGCTTGCTACAGGGAGAGTTTGGCTACACCTTC. The rearrangement uses TRBV5-1 and TRBJ1-2; possibly TRBD1 for D (6 bases). V was trimmed by 1 base and J by 7 bases, leaving 14 bases between them. The CDR3 totals 14 residues. CDR1 and CDR2 (germline): SGHRS, YFSETQ.

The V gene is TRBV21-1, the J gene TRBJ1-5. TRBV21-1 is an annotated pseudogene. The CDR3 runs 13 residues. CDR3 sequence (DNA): TGTGCCAGCAGCAAACGATCGGGTCAGCCCCAGCATTTT. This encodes CASSKRSGQPQHF.

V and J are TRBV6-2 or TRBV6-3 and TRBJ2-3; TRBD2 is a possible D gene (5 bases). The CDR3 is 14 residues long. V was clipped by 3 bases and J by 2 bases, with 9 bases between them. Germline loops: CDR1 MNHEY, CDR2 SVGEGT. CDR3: CASSYGGPTDTQYF. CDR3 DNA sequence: TGTGCCAGCAGTTATGGCGGGCCCACAGATACGCAGTATTTT.

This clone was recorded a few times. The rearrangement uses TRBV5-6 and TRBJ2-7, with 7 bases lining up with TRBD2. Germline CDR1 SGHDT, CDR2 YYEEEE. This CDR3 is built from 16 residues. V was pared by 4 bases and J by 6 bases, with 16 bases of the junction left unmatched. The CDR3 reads CASSSGGPSGWSEQYF. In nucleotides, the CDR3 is TGTGCCAGCAGCAGTGGCGGGCCTAGCGGATGGAGCGAGCAGTACTTC.

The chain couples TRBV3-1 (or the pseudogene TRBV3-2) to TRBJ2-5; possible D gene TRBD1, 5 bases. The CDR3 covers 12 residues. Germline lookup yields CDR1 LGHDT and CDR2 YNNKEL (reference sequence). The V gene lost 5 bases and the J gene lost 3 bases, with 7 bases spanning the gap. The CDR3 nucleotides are TGTGCCAGCAGCTTACAGGAAGAGACCCAGTACTTC. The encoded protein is CASSLQEETQYF.

CDR3 DNA: TGTGCCAGTAGTATACCGGGACAGGGGCCAGATACGCAGTATTTT. Translating gives CASSIPGQGPDTQYF. This chain uses TRBV19 with TRBJ2-3; 10 bases line up with TRBD1. The CDR3 has 15 residues. CDR1 and CDR2 from the germline V gene are LNHDA and SQIVND (reference sequence). The V and J ends lost 2 bases and 4 bases, in that order; junction bases with no gene match: 3.